The text below deals with one T cell receptor (beta chain). Clones were sequenced by immunoSEQ multiplex PCR, and TCRdb holds only the in-frame ones, with some missing. The data show fewer than 30,000 clones, 82% seen once. The data are from a study of OX40 agonist ivuxolimab in advanced cancers. V gave up 1 base and J gave up 2 bases, with 9 bases separating them. The CDR3 totals 14 residues. The germline V gene encodes CDR1 MGHRA and CDR2 YSYEKL. This clonotype was obtained from an adult with an advanced solid tumor such as melanoma, head and neck, liver or kidney cancer. The chain joins TRBV4-1 to TRBJ2-7, with D possibly TRBD1 on 5 matching bases. The material sequenced was CD4+ or CD8+ T cells sorted from blood, taken in a trial of the OX40 agonist ivuxolimab. Written as DNA, the CDR3 is TGCGCCAGCAGCCAAGCTGACAGAACCTACGAGCAGTACTTC. It codes for CASSQADRTYEQYF.